This TCR beta chain was found in a study of identical twins. Only a few counts were recorded for this clonotype. Its specificity is unknown. TCRdb re-called the 5' RACE reads with MiXCR, one entry per CDR3 protein. The repertoire holds hundreds of thousands of distinct CDR3 sequences, with about 8.3% as singletons. Study-wide results and caveats: It was possible that invariant MAIT and iNKT cells partly confounded the zero-insertion analyses. Memory repertoires lacked the insertion deficit that abundant cord blood beta clonotypes showed. Out-of-frame alpha sequences shared by twins were enriched for low generation probability.

The CDR3 runs to 14 residues. With V trimmed by 10 bases and J by 3 bases, 7 bases remained unmatched. CDR1 is MGHDK, CDR2 SYGVNS, per germline. These sequences were also reported in another study, on yellow fever vaccine responses in identical twins.

This TCR was recovered from a woman aged 18-29 years in good health. The V and J genes are TRBV25-1 and TRBJ2-5; TRBD1 agrees at 11 bases. Source material: memory (CD45RO+) T cells sorted from blood. The CDR3 bases are TGTGCCACCTCGTGGGGACAGGGGGAAGAGACCCAGTACTTC. Translated: CATSWGQGEETQYF.